These 12 T cell receptor beta chains came from one sample sequenced in a study of cytomegalovirus exposure and HLA in healthy donors. Produced via immunoSEQ multiplex PCR; TCRdb's table is partial and in-frame only. The sample lists more than 45,000 clones, over 90% seen once, with over 2% in the top ten. Material for sequencing was PBMCs. These receptors originate from a man between 18 and 35 years old in good health and CMV-seronegative.

J is TRBJ1-5 and V is TRBV27; D not resolved. CDR1 is MNHEY and CDR2 is SMNVEV in the germline V gene (reference sequence). The CDR3 extends over 12 amino acids. Trimming removed 5 bases at V and 0 bases at J, with 2 bases between. CDR3 DNA: TGTGCCAGCAGTCATAGCAATCAGCCCCAGCATTTT. Translation gives CASSHSNQPQHF.

The V and J genes are TRBV7-6 and TRBJ2-5; 7 nucleotides agree with TRBD1. The CDR3 is made up of 16 amino acids. Germline V gene sequence: CDR1 SGHVS, CDR2 FNYEAQ. Germline trimming cut 1 base from V and 3 bases from J; bases unmatched to any gene: 8. The CDR3 region has the DNA TGTGCCAGCAGCTTAGGAAGAAAAGGGGGCGAAGAGACCCAGTACTTC. Protein sequence: CASSLGRKGGEETQYF.

The genes are TRBV21-1 and TRBJ1-1. TRBV21-1 is shown as a pseudogene. The CDR3 loop spans 15 amino acids. CDR3 amino acids: CASSKESRENTEAFF. The CDR3 region has the DNA TGTGCCAGCAGCAAAGAGAGCCGGGAGAACACTGAAGCTTTCTTT.

This clone came up once. V and J are TRBV27 and TRBJ2-3; 10 positions match TRBD2. Germline CDR1 is MNHEY and CDR2 is SMNVEV (reference sequence). This CDR3 is built from 13 residues. V dropped 6 bases and J dropped 9; count of bases not matched to a gene: 6. The CDR3 sequence: CASSPVAGGTQYF. DNA of the CDR3: TGTGCCAGCAGCCCCGTAGCGGGAGGCACGCAGTATTTT.

The CDR3 DNA sequence: TGTGCCAGCAGCCCCACAGGGTTCTCGAGCAATCAGCCCCAGCATTTT. Amino acid sequence: CASSPTGFSSNQPQHF. The chain links TRBV27 to TRBJ1-5; a weak D match, TRBD1 (6 bases). The CDR3 covers 16 residues. Germline V gene data show CDR1 as MNHEY and CDR2 as SMNVEV (reference sequence). Trimming removed 6 bases at V and 1 base at J, with 16 bases between.

The chain joins TRBV18 to TRBJ2-7; the D gene is possibly TRBD1 (6 bases). V lost 4 bases and J 7 bases, leaving 14 bases between the germline ends. This CDR3 contains 13 residues. Germline V lookup: CDR1 KGHSH, CDR2 LQKENI. The CDR3 protein is CASSLYRATEQYF. The CDR3 bases are TGTGCCAGCTCACTATACAGGGCTACAGAGCAGTACTTC.

V and J are TRBV5-4 and TRBJ2-7; unclear D gene. This CDR3 region has 14 residues. V lost 4 bases and J lost 4, with 15 bases in between. CDR1 and CDR2 from the germline V gene are SGHNT and YYREEE (reference sequence). The CDR3 is CASSREVSLYEQYF. Written as DNA, the CDR3 is TGTGCCAGCAGCCGCGAGGTCTCCCTTTACGAGCAGTACTTC.

The chain has TRBV9 and TRBJ2-3; 9 nucleotides match TRBD2. Per germline, CDR1 SGDLS and CDR2 YYNGEE. Trimming at V came to 1 base and at J to 4 bases, leaving 4 bases not matched to a gene. The CDR3 extends over 15 amino acids. CDR3 in DNA: TGTGCCAGCAGCGTACACGCGGGAGGGGCAGATACGCAGTATTTT. Protein product: CASSVHAGGADTQYF.

J is TRBJ2-4 and V is TRBV2, with TRBD2 matching over 8 bases. V gave up 3 bases and J gave up 2 bases; unmatched junction bases: 6. Germline loops: CDR1 SNHLY, CDR2 FYNNEI. The CDR3 contains 16 residues. The CDR3 nucleotides are TGTGCCAGCAGTGATCCGGGAGGGCCTTCCAAAAACATTCAGTACTTC. This sequence encodes CASSDPGGPSKNIQYF.

The rearrangement uses TRBV6-6 and TRBJ1-3, with 9 bases matching TRBD1. The germline CDR1 and CDR2 sequences are MNHNY and SVGAGI (reference sequence). The ends lost 4 bases at V and 4 bases at J; junction bases unmatched: 5. CDR3 length: 15 residues. In DNA, the CDR3 is TGTGCCAGCAGTTCCGGACAGGGGATCGGAAACACCATATATTTT. As protein: CASSSGQGIGNTIYF.

V gene TRBV15 combines with J gene TRBJ2-1; D unclear. There are 15 residues in the CDR3. Germline lookup yields CDR1 LNHNV and CDR2 YYDKDF (reference sequence). The V and J ends lost 0 bases and 0 bases respectively, with 6 bases between them. DNA of the CDR3: TGTGCCACCAGCAGAGACTACAGCTCCTACAATGAGCAGTTCTTC. This sequence encodes CATSRDYSSYNEQFF.

The chain joins TRBV19 to TRBJ1-4; 10 bases align to TRBD1. V shed 6 bases, J shed 0 bases, and the junction held 10 bases outside the gene matches. The length of the CDR3 is 18 residues. Germline V gene lookup returns CDR1 LNHDA and CDR2 SQIVND (reference sequence). CDR3 sequence: CASSLNRDRGTTNEKLFF. CDR3 nucleotides: TGTGCCAGTAGCCTAAACCGGGACAGGGGAACAACTAATGAAAAACTGTTTTTT.